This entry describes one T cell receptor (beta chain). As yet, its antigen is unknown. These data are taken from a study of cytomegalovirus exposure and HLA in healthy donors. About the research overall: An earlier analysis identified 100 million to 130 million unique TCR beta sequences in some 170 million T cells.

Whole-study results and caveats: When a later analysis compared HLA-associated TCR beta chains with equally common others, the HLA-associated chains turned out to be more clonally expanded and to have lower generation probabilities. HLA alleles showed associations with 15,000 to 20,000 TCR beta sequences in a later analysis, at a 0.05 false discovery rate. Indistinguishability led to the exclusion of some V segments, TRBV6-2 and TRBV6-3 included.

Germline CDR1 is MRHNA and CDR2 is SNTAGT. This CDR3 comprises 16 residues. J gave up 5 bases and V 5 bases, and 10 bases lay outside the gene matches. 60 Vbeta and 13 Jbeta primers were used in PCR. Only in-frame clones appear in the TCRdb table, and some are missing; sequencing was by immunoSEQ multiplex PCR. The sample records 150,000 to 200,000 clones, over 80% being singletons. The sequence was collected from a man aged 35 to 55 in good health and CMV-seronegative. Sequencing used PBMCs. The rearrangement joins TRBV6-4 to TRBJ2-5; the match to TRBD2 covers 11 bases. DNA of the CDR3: TGTGCCAGCAGTCCTCCTCTGACTAGCGGGGCCGAGACCCAGTACTTC. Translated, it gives CASSPPLTSGAETQYF.